This is a list of T cell receptor beta chains from one sample in a study of T cell responses to AZD1222 COVID-19 vaccine. Generated by immunoSEQ multiplex PCR, the TCRdb table keeps only in-frame clones and is missing some. The top ten hold 20% to 25% of the sample, which has more than 100,000 clones, around 90% seen once. The material sequenced was peripheral blood, taken on day 0 of AZD1222 vaccination. These receptors originate from an adult in good health. Each CDR3 is given with its conserved first and last residue. D genes are given only for firm matches. Only some rows state a clone size, as once, few, many or a class for expanded clones.

clone_size	j_call	v_call	d_call	cdr3_aa	cdr3_nt
-	TRBJ1-4	TRBV6-2/TRBV6-3	-	CASSPDIPATEKLFF	TGTGCCAGCAGCCCGGACATTCCCGCTACTGAAAAACTGTTTTTT
once	TRBJ1-5	TRBV19	-	CASSMWGGDNQPQHF	TGTGCCAGTAGTATGTGGGGAGGGGACAATCAGCCCCAGCATTTT
-	TRBJ1-1	TRBV19	-	CASSMGGGSTEAFF	TGTGCCAGTAGTATGGGGGGCGGGAGCACTGAAGCTTTCTTT
-	TRBJ1-5	TRBV6-2/TRBV6-3	-	CASSYSTPNQPQHF	TGTGCCAGCAGTTACTCTACCCCAAATCAGCCCCAGCATTTT
few	TRBJ2-6	TRBV9	TRBD2	CASSPLGGAGANVLTF	TGTGCCAGCAGCCCACTCGGGGGGGCTGGGGCCAACGTCCTGACTTTC
-	TRBJ1-6	TRBV28	-	CASSLTNSPLHF	TGTGCCAGCAGTTTAACCAATTCACCCCTCCACTTT
-	TRBJ2-3	TRBV29-1	TRBD2	CATRLSGNTDTQYF	TGCGCGACCCGTCTTAGCGGGAACACAGATACGCAGTATTTT
-	TRBJ2-3	TRBV7-9	-	CASGNTDTQYF	TGTGCCAGCGGAAACACAGATACGCAGTATTTT
-	TRBJ1-1	TRBV18	TRBD1	CASSQGQGGTEAFF	TGTGCCAGCTCACAAGGACAGGGTGGCACTGAAGCTTTCTTT
-	TRBJ2-3	TRBV5-1	-	CASSLVSSSASTDTQYF	TGCGCCAGCAGCTTGGTGTCGTCTAGCGCTAGCACAGATACGCAGTATTTT
once	TRBJ1-3	TRBV10-3	-	CAISESQGIGNTIYF	TGTGCCATCAGTGAGTCCCAAGGTATCGGAAACACCATATATTTT
-	TRBJ2-1	TRBV5-1	TRBD2	CASSLAPSGGNEQFF	TGCGCCAGCAGCTTGGCTCCTAGCGGGGGCAATGAGCAGTTCTTC
-	TRBJ1-1	TRBV5-1	TRBD1	CASSLTGGMNTEAFF	TGCGCCAGCAGCTTAACAGGGGGGATGAACACTGAAGCTTTCTTT